A single sample gave rise to the 16 T cell receptor beta chains below, sequenced in a study of spatial heterogeneity in lung cancer. Time point in this sample: sample taken at primary tumor resection. Tumor, nontumor lung or frozen PBMC supplied whole RNA, sequenced without sorting. TCRdb re-analysed the 5' RACE reads in MiXCR, keeping a single row per CDR3 protein. The sample consists of some 3,000 distinct CDR3 sequences, about 31% of them appearing once. This specimen was PBMCs, taken at surgery. The receptors shown here come from a male donor with early-stage non-small cell lung cancer.

This chain joins TRBV15 and TRBJ2-3; possibly TRBD2 for D (6 bases). Germline CDR1 reads LNHNV; CDR2 reads YYDKDF (reference sequence). The CDR3 spans 15 residues. The V end was cut by 5 bases, the J end by 1 base, with 13 bases between. The DNA of the CDR3 is TGTGCCACCAGCTACGGGCGGGGCGGCACAGATACGCAGTATTTT. Its translation: CATSYGRGGTDTQYF.

This clonotype was counted between two and nine times. V gene TRBV20-1 combines with J gene TRBJ2-5; D unclear. With 5 bases removed from V and 2 bases from J, the gap between germline ends came to 9 bases. Germline V gene data show CDR1 as DFQATT and CDR2 as SNEGSKA (reference sequence). CDR3 length equals 12 residues. The CDR3 coding sequence is TGCAGTGCTCTGACCCAGCAAGAGACCCAGTACTTC. Protein product: CSALTQQETQYF.

Only a few counts were recorded for this clonotype. The rearrangement joins TRBV20-1 to TRBJ2-1; 12 bases are shared with TRBD2. This CDR3 region has 15 residues. The V gene's germline CDR1 is DFQATT and CDR2 SNEGSKA (reference sequence). Unmatched junction bases numbered 7, after V lost 6 bases and J lost 4 bases. CDR3 in DNA: TGCAGTGCAAAACCCGGACTAGCGGGGTACAATGAGCAGTTCTTC. This sequence encodes CSAKPGLAGYNEQFF.

This clonotype has a count of ten or more. The J gene is TRBJ2-7, the V gene TRBV5-1; D not resolved. V was clipped by 1 base and J by 0 bases, with 2 bases between them. Germline loops: CDR1 SGHRS, CDR2 YFSETQ. CDR3 size: 12 residues. The CDR3 here is CASSLSSYEQYF. CDR3 sequence (DNA): TGCGCCAGCAGCTTGAGCTCCTACGAGCAGTACTTC.

This clonotype was counted at least ten times. This chain joins TRBV28 and TRBJ2-7; D not certain. This CDR3 has 16 residues. From germline, CDR1 is MDHEN and CDR2 SYDVKM. The V end lost 3 bases, the J end lost 2 bases, and 17 bases lay between the germline ends. CDR3 in DNA: TGTGCCAGCAGTTTCCCCACTTTGCGGTCGACCTACGAGCAGTACTTC. Amino acids: CASSFPTLRSTYEQYF. The variable domain in full, completed from reference TRBV28 and TRBJ2-7, reads DVKVTQSSRYLVKRTGEKVFLECVQDMDHENMFWYRQDPGLGLRLIYFSYDVKMKEKGDIPEGYSVSREKKERFSLILESASTNQTSMYLCASSFPTLRSTYEQYFGPGTRLTVT.

Sample share makes this clonotype medium-sized (0.01 to 0.1%). The rearrangement links TRBV6-2 or TRBV6-3 to TRBJ1-1; D remains ambiguous. Germline V lookup: CDR1 MNHEY, CDR2 SVGEGT. The CDR3 covers 16 residues. V was clipped by 6 bases and J by 5 bases, with 22 bases between them. CDR3 nucleotides: TGTGCCAGCAGCCAGGCGTCCTATGTCTATGAGACTGAAGCTTTCTTT. This encodes CASSQASYVYETEAFF.

This clonotype was recorded many times. The chain is built from TRBV27 and TRBJ2-7, with TRBD1 matching 8 bases. The V and J ends lost 5 bases and 5 bases, in that order; junction bases with no gene match: 11. The CDR3 runs to 15 residues. Per the germline V gene, CDR1 is MNHEY and CDR2 is SMNVEV (reference sequence). Here the CDR3 reads CASSPYKMTGDEQYF. In DNA, the CDR3 is TGTGCCAGCAGTCCCTACAAAATGACAGGGGACGAGCAGTACTTC.

The chain carries TRBV7-3 and TRBJ2-1; the match to TRBD2 covers 7 bases. The germline gives CDR1 SGHTA, CDR2 FQGTGA. Trimming cost V 5 bases and J 2 bases; bases outside gene matches: 3. The CDR3 is 14 amino acids. The CDR3 loop reads CASSPAGAYNEQFF. The DNA for the CDR3 is TGTGCCAGCAGCCCCGCGGGGGCCTACAATGAGCAGTTCTTC.

This clonotype was seen more than once but under ten times. The rearrangement uses TRBV10-2 and TRBJ1-2, with D unclear. This CDR3 spans 14 amino acids. Germline V CDR1 and CDR2: WSHSY, SAAADI. Between the trimmed V and J ends, which lost 7 bases and 4 bases, there was a span of 16 bases. The CDR3 here is CASTLGYEAYGYTF. The CDR3 nucleotides are TGCGCCAGCACCTTAGGGTACGAGGCCTATGGCTACACCTTC.

The CDR3 coding sequence is TGTGCCAGCAGTTACTTATCGGTTAATAACAATGAGCAGTTCTTC. Translating it yields CASSYLSVNNNEQFF. The rearrangement uses TRBV6-6 and TRBJ2-1; the D is unclear. The CDR3 consists of 15 residues. Looked up from germline, CDR1 is MNHNY and CDR2 is SVGAGI (reference sequence). The ends were cut back, 1 base at V and 5 bases at J, with 12 bases in the middle.

This clonotype was seen a few times. The chain combines TRBV7-3 with TRBJ2-2; D not certain. Germline CDR1 is SGHTA and CDR2 is FQGTGA. The CDR3 consists of 13 residues. Trimming removed 2 bases at V and 6 bases at J, with 7 bases between. In DNA, the CDR3 is TGTGCCAGCAGCTTATTGTACCCCGGGGAGCTGTTTTTT. This gives the protein CASSLLYPGELFF.

J is TRBJ2-5 and V is TRBV3-1, with D unclear. The CDR3 spans 13 residues. Germline V gene sequence: CDR1 LGHDT, CDR2 YNNKEL (reference sequence). Trimming cost V 2 bases and J 2 bases, with 6 bases left between them. Here the CDR3 reads CASSQPPQETQYF. As DNA, the CDR3 is TGTGCCAGCAGCCAACCCCCACAAGAGACCCAGTACTTC.

This clonotype appeared once. The chain is built from TRBV28 and TRBJ1-5; TRBD1 might be the D (5 bases). The CDR3 is made up of 16 amino acids. Germline CDR1 MDHEN, CDR2 SYDVKM. V lost 6 bases to trimming and J lost 4 bases, with 19 bases between them. The CDR3 here is CASRGLRGTVNQPQHF. Here the CDR3 DNA reads TGTGCCAGCAGGGGGTTACGGGGGACTGTTAATCAGCCCCAGCATTTT.

The V call is TRBV12-5, the J call TRBJ2-2; TRBD1 matches 7 bases. CDR1 and CDR2 from the germline V gene are LGHNT and FRNRAP. The CDR3 totals 12 residues. J was trimmed by 5 bases and V by 9 bases; bases with no gene match: 3. The CDR3 DNA follows: TGTGCTAGCGTACAGGGGACCGGGGAGCTGTTTTTT. Its translation: CASVQGTGELFF.

This clonotype was picked up many times. V gene TRBV24-1 combines with J gene TRBJ2-1; the D gene is possibly TRBD1 (5 bases). CDR3 length: 12 residues. Germline-derived CDR1 and CDR2 are KGHDR and SFDVKD. Trimming pared 5 bases from V and 9 bases from J, leaving 10 bases between. The CDR3 reads CATSAWGGEQFF. DNA for the CDR3: TGTGCCACCAGTGCCTGGGGCGGTGAGCAGTTCTTC.

The chain combines TRBV24-1 with TRBJ2-3, with D uncertain. In germline, CDR1 is KGHDR, CDR2 SFDVKD. The CDR3 covers 11 residues. V was shortened by 9 bases and J by 5 bases, with 8 bases between the two germline ends. CDR3 in DNA: TGTGCCACCCGATATCAAGATACGCAGTATTTT. Its translation: CATRYQDTQYF.